A selection of T cell receptor beta chains follows, all from one sample in a study of cytomegalovirus exposure and HLA in healthy donors. Assay: immunoSEQ multiplex PCR; the TCRdb copy retains only in-frame clones and omits some. Counted here are roughly 100,000 clones, 10% occurring once; the ten biggest clones make up 5.5% to 7.5%. Sequencing input: PBMCs. The receptors here all came from a man aged 40-55 years in good health and CMV-seropositive. Each CDR3 is given with its conserved first and last residue. A D gene is named only where the DNA matches it firmly. The listing skips clone size in some rows; elsewhere it reads once, few, many or a size class.

D gene: NA
V gene: TRBV6-5
CDR3 length: 15
clone size: NA
J gene: TRBJ2-2
CDR3 DNA: TGTGCCAGCACCCCAGGGGAGGGTTGGACCGGGGAGCTGTTTTTT
CDR3 protein: CASTPGEGWTGELFF

D gene: NA
V gene: TRBV19
CDR3 length: 14
clone size: NA
J gene: TRBJ2-1
CDR3 DNA: TGTGCCGAGAGGCCCCAGTTGCCCCCTAATGAGCAGTTCTTC
CDR3 protein: CAERPQLPPNEQFF

D gene: NA
V gene: TRBV6-5
CDR3 length: 15
clone size: few
J gene: TRBJ2-5
CDR3 DNA: TGTGCCAGCAGTTACTCGAACACCCAGGGAGAGACCCAGTACTTC
CDR3 protein: CASSYSNTQGETQYF

D gene: NA
V gene: TRBV9
CDR3 length: 15
clone size: few
J gene: TRBJ2-1
CDR3 DNA: TGTGCCAGCAGCGTGGGAGCGGCAGAAGGGAATGAGCAGTTCTTC
CDR3 protein: CASSVGAAEGNEQFF

D gene: NA
V gene: TRBV6-6
CDR3 length: 16
clone size: NA
J gene: TRBJ1-4
CDR3 DNA: TGTGCCAGCAGTTACATCAGAGGGCAGTCTAATGAAAAACTGTTTTTT
CDR3 protein: CASSYIRGQSNEKLFF

D gene: TRBD1
V gene: TRBV5-1
CDR3 length: 14
clone size: NA
J gene: TRBJ2-7
CDR3 DNA: TGCGCCAGCAGCGTGCCGGGACAGGGTCTAGAGCAGTACTTC
CDR3 protein: CASSVPGQGLEQYF

D gene: NA
V gene: TRBV9
CDR3 length: 15
clone size: few
J gene: TRBJ1-2
CDR3 DNA: TGTGCCAGCAGCGTAGCAGGCAGTAATAACTATGGCTACACCTTC
CDR3 protein: CASSVAGSNNYGYTF

D gene: TRBD2
V gene: TRBV5-1
CDR3 length: 15
clone size: few
J gene: TRBJ2-7
CDR3 DNA: TGCGCCAGCAGCTTGGGTAGCGGGGAGTCCTACGAGCAGTACTTC
CDR3 protein: CASSLGSGESYEQYF

D gene: TRBD2
V gene: TRBV4-2
CDR3 length: 18
clone size: NA
J gene: TRBJ2-3
CDR3 DNA: TGTGCCAGCAGCCAAGAGGGGGGTAGCGGGAGTGGGACAGATACGCAGTATTTT
CDR3 protein: CASSQEGGSGSGTDTQYF

D gene: NA
V gene: TRBV4-2
CDR3 length: 15
clone size: NA
J gene: TRBJ1-5
CDR3 DNA: TGTGCCAGCAGCCAAGACGGTGCAAGCAATCAGCCCCAGCATTTT
CDR3 protein: CASSQDGASNQPQHF

D gene: TRBD2
V gene: TRBV5-6
CDR3 length: 13
clone size: few
J gene: TRBJ2-7
CDR3 DNA: TGTGCCAGCAGCTGGGGGACTAGCAACGAGCAGTACTTC
CDR3 protein: CASSWGTSNEQYF

D gene: TRBD2
V gene: TRBV28
CDR3 length: 17
clone size: NA
J gene: TRBJ2-1
CDR3 DNA: TGTGCCAGCTCGAGGGGTCAGAGACTAGCGGACTACAATGAGCAGTTCTTC
CDR3 protein: CASSRGQRLADYNEQFF

D gene: NA
V gene: TRBV7-9
CDR3 length: 17
clone size: NA
J gene: TRBJ2-7
CDR3 DNA: TGTGCCAGCAGCCCCCCCCCGGGGTCCGGGATCGGCTCCGAGCAGTACTTC
CDR3 protein: CASSPPPGSGIGSEQYF

D gene: TRBD2
V gene: TRBV28
CDR3 length: 14
clone size: few
J gene: TRBJ2-1
CDR3 DNA: TGTGCCAGCAGTTTCCTAGCGGGGTACAATGAGCAGTTCTTC
CDR3 protein: CASSFLAGYNEQFF

D gene: NA
V gene: TRBV1
CDR3 length: 20
clone size: NA
J gene: TRBJ2-1
CDR3 DNA: TGCACCAGCAGCCAAAGGGGACTAGCGGGCCCATTGAGCTCCTACAATGAGCAGTTCTTC
CDR3 protein: CTSSQRGLAGPLSSYNEQFF

D gene: TRBD1
V gene: TRBV19
CDR3 length: 14
clone size: few
J gene: TRBJ1-5
CDR3 DNA: TGTGCCAGCCAGGGGGCGCATGGCAATCAGCCCCAGCATTTT
CDR3 protein: CASQGAHGNQPQHF

D gene: NA
V gene: TRBV29-1
CDR3 length: 13
clone size: NA
J gene: TRBJ2-7
CDR3 DNA: TGCAGCGTTGGAGAGACAGGTTTGTACGAGCAGTACTTC
CDR3 protein: CSVGETGLYEQYF

D gene: NA
V gene: TRBV7-2
CDR3 length: 14
clone size: NA
J gene: TRBJ2-1
CDR3 DNA: TGTGCCAGCAGCCCGGACAGTACGGACAATGAGCAGTTCTTC
CDR3 protein: CASSPDSTDNEQFF

D gene: TRBD1
V gene: TRBV19
CDR3 length: 13
clone size: few
J gene: TRBJ1-2
CDR3 DNA: TGTGCCAGTAGCCGGACAGGGGAGTATGGCTACACCTTC
CDR3 protein: CASSRTGEYGYTF

D gene: NA
V gene: TRBV7-2
CDR3 length: 16
clone size: NA
J gene: TRBJ1-2
CDR3 DNA: TGTGCCAGCAGCTTAGCTTTCCGTCCTTCCCACTATGGCTACACCTTC
CDR3 protein: CASSLAFRPSHYGYTF

D gene: NA
V gene: TRBV6-1
CDR3 length: 15
clone size: NA
J gene: TRBJ2-1
CDR3 DNA: TGTGCCAGCAGTGATACAGCCATCTCCTACAATGAGCAGTTCTTC
CDR3 protein: CASSDTAISYNEQFF

D gene: NA
V gene: TRBV7-2
CDR3 length: 14
clone size: NA
J gene: TRBJ2-7
CDR3 DNA: TGTGCCAGCAGCTTGAACGGGGATACCTACGAACAGTACTTC
CDR3 protein: CASSLNGDTYEQYF

D gene: TRBD1
V gene: TRBV5-8
CDR3 length: 14
clone size: NA
J gene: TRBJ1-5
CDR3 DNA: TGTGCCAGCAGCCACCGGGACAGGGATCAGCCCCAGCATTTT
CDR3 protein: CASSHRDRDQPQHF

D gene: NA
V gene: TRBV21-1
CDR3 length: 17
clone size: few
J gene: TRBJ2-7
CDR3 DNA: TGTGCCAGCAGCAAAGCCGCTCCCTACAGGGGCACCTACGAGCAGTACTTC
CDR3 protein: CASSKAAPYRGTYEQYF

D gene: TRBD2
V gene: TRBV25-1
CDR3 length: 17
clone size: NA
J gene: TRBJ2-1
CDR3 DNA: TGTGCCAGCAGTGAGTTCGCTAGCGGGATAACCCACAATGAGCAGTTCTTC
CDR3 protein: CASSEFASGITHNEQFF

D gene: NA
V gene: TRBV6-6
CDR3 length: 16
clone size: few
J gene: TRBJ1-5
CDR3 DNA: TGTGCCAGCAGTTCCTCCTTAGGGGGGGCAAGTCAGCCCCAGCATTTT
CDR3 protein: CASSSSLGGASQPQHF

D gene: NA
V gene: TRBV5-1
CDR3 length: 15
clone size: NA
J gene: TRBJ2-5
CDR3 DNA: TGCGCCAGCAGCTCGGGCTCGGGAAGGCAAGAGACCCAGTACTTC
CDR3 protein: CASSSGSGRQETQYF

D gene: TRBD2
V gene: TRBV11-1
CDR3 length: 18
clone size: few
J gene: TRBJ2-5
CDR3 DNA: TGTGCCAGCAGCCGCAGACTAGCGGGAATACCTAGTCGGGAGACCCAGTACTTC
CDR3 protein: CASSRRLAGIPSRETQYF

D gene: NA
V gene: TRBV7-9
CDR3 length: 14
clone size: NA
J gene: TRBJ2-3
CDR3 DNA: TGTGCCAGCAGCTTAAACAGTGGCTCAGATACGCAGTATTTT
CDR3 protein: CASSLNSGSDTQYF

D gene: NA
V gene: TRBV19
CDR3 length: 15
clone size: NA
J gene: TRBJ2-2
CDR3 DNA: TGTGCCAGCAACGACATCAGGGGCAACACCGGGGAGCTGTTTTTT
CDR3 protein: CASNDIRGNTGELFF

D gene: NA
V gene: TRBV7-9
CDR3 length: 17
clone size: few
J gene: TRBJ2-4
CDR3 DNA: TGTGCCAGCAGCCCCCGCGGGGGGACAGCCTCAACGGACATTCAGTACTTC
CDR3 protein: CASSPRGGTASTDIQYF

D gene: TRBD1
V gene: TRBV7-7
CDR3 length: 13
clone size: NA
J gene: TRBJ2-1
CDR3 DNA: TGTGCTAGCAGCTTGGGGACAGTAGGCGAGCAGTTCTTC
CDR3 protein: CASSLGTVGEQFF

D gene: TRBD1
V gene: TRBV7-6
CDR3 length: 15
clone size: few
J gene: TRBJ2-7
CDR3 DNA: TGTGCCAGCAGCTTCGGACAGGCCGGCTCCTACGAGCAGTACTTC
CDR3 protein: CASSFGQAGSYEQYF

D gene: NA
V gene: TRBV7-2
CDR3 length: 12
clone size: NA
J gene: TRBJ2-7
CDR3 DNA: TGTGCCAGCAGCTCGACGGGGAGCGAGCAGTACTTC
CDR3 protein: CASSSTGSEQYF

D gene: TRBD2
V gene: TRBV6-1
CDR3 length: 13
clone size: NA
J gene: TRBJ2-7
CDR3 DNA: TGTGCCAGCTGGCGGGAGGGCCCCTACGAGCAGTACTTC
CDR3 protein: CASWREGPYEQYF

D gene: TRBD1
V gene: TRBV10-3
CDR3 length: 15
clone size: NA
J gene: TRBJ2-3
CDR3 DNA: TGTGCCATCAGTGAGGGACAGGGACACACAGATACGCAGTATTTT
CDR3 protein: CAISEGQGHTDTQYF

D gene: TRBD2
V gene: TRBV5-6
CDR3 length: 13
clone size: NA
J gene: TRBJ2-1
CDR3 DNA: TGTGCCAGCAGCTCCGGGACTATCAATGAGCAGTTCTTC
CDR3 protein: CASSSGTINEQFF

D gene: TRBD2
V gene: TRBV5-4
CDR3 length: 16
clone size: many
J gene: TRBJ2-1
CDR3 DNA: TGTGCCAGCAGCTTGGGACTAGCGGGAGTGAGCAATGAGCAGTTCTTC
CDR3 protein: CASSLGLAGVSNEQFF

D gene: TRBD1
V gene: TRBV10-3
CDR3 length: 14
clone size: few
J gene: TRBJ1-1
CDR3 DNA: TGTGCCATCGGATCCCCAGGGGGCGGCACTGAAGCTTTCTTT
CDR3 protein: CAIGSPGGGTEAFF

D gene: TRBD2
V gene: TRBV7-2
CDR3 length: 15
clone size: NA
J gene: TRBJ2-7
CDR3 DNA: TGTGCCAGCAGCTTAGTAGCGGGACCGTCATACGAGCAGTACTTC
CDR3 protein: CASSLVAGPSYEQYF

D gene: TRBD2
V gene: TRBV5-6
CDR3 length: 15
clone size: few
J gene: TRBJ2-1
CDR3 DNA: TGTGCCAGCAGCTTGGGTGCGGGAGGGCTATATGAGCAGTTCTTC
CDR3 protein: CASSLGAGGLYEQFF

D gene: TRBD1
V gene: TRBV27
CDR3 length: 15
clone size: NA
J gene: TRBJ1-6
CDR3 DNA: TGTGCCAGCAGTTTAGCGGCAGGGGGCTATTCACCCCTCCACTTT
CDR3 protein: CASSLAAGGYSPLHF

D gene: NA
V gene: TRBV4-3
CDR3 length: 13
clone size: few
J gene: TRBJ1-4
CDR3 DNA: TGCGCCAGCAGCCGCCCATACGGAGTCCAACTCATTTTT
CDR3 protein: CASSRPYGVQLIF

D gene: NA
V gene: TRBV13
CDR3 length: 15
clone size: NA
J gene: TRBJ2-7
CDR3 DNA: TGTGCCAGCAGCTTAGGAGTTAGGAGCTCCTACGAGCAGTACTTC
CDR3 protein: CASSLGVRSSYEQYF

D gene: NA
V gene: TRBV7-9
CDR3 length: 15
clone size: NA
J gene: TRBJ2-7
CDR3 DNA: TGTGCCAGCAGCTTATCCGGGAAGAGCTCCTACGAGCAGTACTTC
CDR3 protein: CASSLSGKSSYEQYF

D gene: NA
V gene: TRBV28
CDR3 length: 14
clone size: NA
J gene: TRBJ1-1
CDR3 DNA: TGTGCCAGCAGTAAATTGACAGAGAACACTGAAGCTTTCTTT
CDR3 protein: CASSKLTENTEAFF

D gene: TRBD2
V gene: TRBV5-1
CDR3 length: 14
clone size: few
J gene: TRBJ2-3
CDR3 DNA: TGCGCCAGCAGCTGGACTAGCGGCACAGATACGCAGTATTTT
CDR3 protein: CASSWTSGTDTQYF

D gene: NA
V gene: TRBV6-1
CDR3 length: 16
clone size: NA
J gene: TRBJ2-3
CDR3 DNA: TGTGCCAGCAGTGAAGACCCCCGGTATCCCCGTTATACGCAGTATTTT
CDR3 protein: CASSEDPRYPRYTQYF

D gene: TRBD2
V gene: TRBV27
CDR3 length: 16
clone size: NA
J gene: TRBJ2-1
CDR3 DNA: TGTGCCAGCAGTTTATTTCGGGAGGGGAGTTTGGATGAGCAGTTCTTC
CDR3 protein: CASSLFREGSLDEQFF

D gene: NA
V gene: TRBV25-1
CDR3 length: 11
clone size: few
J gene: TRBJ2-7
CDR3 DNA: TGTGCCAGCAGTGAATCGTACGAGCAGTACTTC
CDR3 protein: CASSESYEQYF

D gene: TRBD2
V gene: TRBV5-1
CDR3 length: 14
clone size: few
J gene: TRBJ2-5
CDR3 DNA: TGCGCCAGCAGCTGGGGACTAGCGGAAGAGACCCAGTACTTC
CDR3 protein: CASSWGLAEETQYF

D gene: TRBD1
V gene: TRBV5-1
CDR3 length: 15
clone size: few
J gene: TRBJ2-2
CDR3 DNA: TGCGCCAGCAGCTTGACAGGGGGCGGCACCGGGGAGCTGTTTTTT
CDR3 protein: CASSLTGGGTGELFF

D gene: NA
V gene: TRBV7-8
CDR3 length: 12
clone size: NA
J gene: TRBJ2-4
CDR3 DNA: TGTGCCAGCAGCCCGGAGGGGAACATTCAGTACTTC
CDR3 protein: CASSPEGNIQYF

D gene: NA
V gene: TRBV29-1
CDR3 length: 12
clone size: NA
J gene: TRBJ2-1
CDR3 DNA: TGCAGCGTGGATTTTGGACTAAATGAGCAGTTCTTC
CDR3 protein: CSVDFGLNEQFF